The sequence of this TCR beta chain was determined in a study of blood T cell repertoires in COVID-19 (TCRdb year 2020). General notes on the study: The collaborator samples originated in the United States, Italy and Spain and spanned the acute and convalescent phases of COVID-19. The material from the prospective study consisted of cDNA or gDNA derived from T cells, B-cell-depleted T cells, or PBMCs. Subjects who had been exposed to COVID-19, were actively infected with it, or had recovered from it provided the deeply sampled blood TCRbeta repertoires that made up the dataset. The repertoires were released in a freely available public database meant as a resource for research on the immune response to SARS-CoV-2. The samples were drawn from two sources: the first 160 participants of the ongoing ImmuneRACE study, and fewer than 1,500 subjects contributed by 6 global collaborators. The sample metadata nearly always contained a de-identified subject ID, COVID-19 status, age in years and sex. HLA class I and class II types, where available, came from metadata supplied by the sample provider rather than from assay-based typing.

About this clone: It lacks a known antigen. No much larger clone exists at a distance of one base, and base qualities are not known.

CDR1 and CDR2 are read off the germline V gene (reference sequence) as SEHNR and FQNEAQ. Trimming accounts for 6 bases at V and 2 bases at J, while the number of junction bases matched to no gene is 5. From the cysteine up to the phenylalanine, the CDR3 has a length of 15 residues. Only the CDR3 region is kept as DNA, spanning 45 bases read in frame from base 1. Points the paper makes about the study in general: The quantity of clinical and demographic metadata differed by source and by participant and was supplied without curation.

The immunoSEQ Assay, a bias-controlled multiplex PCR, was used to amplify TCRbeta CDR3 regions from genomic DNA. As for the original processing: The number of nucleated cells in each sample was estimated from the amplification of reference gene primers within the assay. To quantify the absolute abundance of each unique TCRbeta CDR3 rearrangement, sequence reads were collapsed and filtered. Productive Simpson clonality was computed per sample as the square root of Simpson's diversity index over productive rearrangements. TCRdb limited this immuneACCESS table to in-frame rearrangements with V and J called. A share of clones is missing; checked studies link under half to unresolved V genes, and the rest is unexplained. That table gives V, J and clone size, and the DNA gave D and trimming. The sample records 140,000 to 150,000 clones, approximately 83% of which are singletons. The top ten clonotypes cover 6.5% to 9.5% of the sample.

One collaborating source in Seattle enrolled patients while the patients were actively infected and followed the patients over time throughout the course of disease. Whole blood was collected in K2EDTA tubes by collaborating institutions according to the institutions' own protocols. Collaborator samples were shipped for TCRbeta analysis as frozen whole blood, isolated PBMCs, or DNA extracted from either sample type. The chain employs TRBV7-9 and TRBJ1-3, with TRBD1 identical over 9 junction bases. This clonotype was obtained from an older woman with COVID-19, enrolled during active disease. Input material: peripheral blood. The CDR3 has the sequence CASSGYRGPGNTIYF. The nucleotides are TGTGCCAGCAGTGGGTACAGGGGGCCTGGAAACACCATATATTTT.